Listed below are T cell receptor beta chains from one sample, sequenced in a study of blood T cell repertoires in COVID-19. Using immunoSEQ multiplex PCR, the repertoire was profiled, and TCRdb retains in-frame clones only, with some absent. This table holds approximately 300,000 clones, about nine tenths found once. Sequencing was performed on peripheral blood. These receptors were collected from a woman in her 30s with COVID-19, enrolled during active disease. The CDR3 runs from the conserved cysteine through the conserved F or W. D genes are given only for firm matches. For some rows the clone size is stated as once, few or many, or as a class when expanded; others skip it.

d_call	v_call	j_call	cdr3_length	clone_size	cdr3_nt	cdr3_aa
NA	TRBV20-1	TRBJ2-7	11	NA	TGCAGTGTTTTCTCCCAGTACGAGCAGTACTTC	CSVFSQYEQYF
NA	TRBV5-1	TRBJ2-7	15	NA	TGCGCCAGCAGCGGCCGAGACAGGACATCCTACGAGCAGTACTTC	CASSGRDRTSYEQYF
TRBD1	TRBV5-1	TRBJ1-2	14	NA	TGCGCCAGCAGCTTGGCTGGGACAGGGGTCGGCTACACCTTC	CASSLAGTGVGYTF
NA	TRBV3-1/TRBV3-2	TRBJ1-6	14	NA	TGTGCCAGCAGCCAGAGAACGGATAATTCACCCCTCCACTTT	CASSQRTDNSPLHF
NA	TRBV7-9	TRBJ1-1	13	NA	TGTGCCAGCAGAGGGGATACGAACACTGAAGCTTTCTTT	CASRGDTNTEAFF
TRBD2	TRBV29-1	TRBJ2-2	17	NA	TGCAGCGGAGGAGGGACTAGCGGGAGGGTGAACACCGGGGAGCTGTTTTTT	CSGGGTSGRVNTGELFF
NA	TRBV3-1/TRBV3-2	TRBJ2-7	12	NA	TGTGCCAGCAGCCTGACTAGGGGCGAGCAGTACTTC	CASSLTRGEQYF
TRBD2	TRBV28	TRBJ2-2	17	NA	TGTGCCAGCAGTTTGAATCATCTAGCGGACAACACCGGGGAGCTGTTTTTT	CASSLNHLADNTGELFF
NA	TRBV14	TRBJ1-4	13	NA	TGTGCCAGCAGCCAACTAGCCAGTGAAAAACTGTTTTTT	CASSQLASEKLFF
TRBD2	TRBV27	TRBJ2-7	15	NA	TGTGCCAGCAGCCTAGCTAGCGGGAGTCTGTACGAGCAGTACTTC	CASSLASGSLYEQYF
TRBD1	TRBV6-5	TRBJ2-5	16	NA	TGTGCCAGCAGTTACCAAAACCAGGGGGCGAAGGAGACCCAGTACTTC	CASSYQNQGAKETQYF
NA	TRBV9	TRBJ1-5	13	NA	TGTGCCAGCAGCGTAGAGAGCGGTCAGCCCCAGCATTTT	CASSVESGQPQHF
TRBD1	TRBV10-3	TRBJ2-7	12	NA	TGTGCCATCAGTGGGGACAGCTACGAGCAGTACTTC	CAISGDSYEQYF
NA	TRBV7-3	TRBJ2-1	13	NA	TGTGCCAGCAGCTCCCGGGGAGCGAATGAGCAGTTCTTC	CASSSRGANEQFF
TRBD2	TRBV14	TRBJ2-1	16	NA	TGTGCCAGCAGCCCACTAGCGGGGACTTTCTACAATGAGCAGTTCTTC	CASSPLAGTFYNEQFF
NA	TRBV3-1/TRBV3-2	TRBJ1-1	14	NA	TGTGCCAGCAGCCAGGGACTTATGAACACTGAAGCTTTCTTT	CASSQGLMNTEAFF
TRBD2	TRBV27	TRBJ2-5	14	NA	TGTGCCAGCCGAATAGCGGGGGGCGGGGAGACCCAGTACTTC	CASRIAGGGETQYF
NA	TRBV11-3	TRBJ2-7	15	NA	TGTGCCAGCAGCCTTTACTCAGGGTACACCTACGAGCAGTACTTC	CASSLYSGYTYEQYF
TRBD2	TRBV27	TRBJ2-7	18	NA	TGTGCCAGCAGTTCGGACGAGGGTGGGGCTAGCGGGCCCTACGAGCAGTACTTC	CASSSDEGGASGPYEQYF
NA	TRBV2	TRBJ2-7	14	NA	TGTGCCAGCAGTGAAGCAAGTCGGAGCTTCGAGCAGTACTTC	CASSEASRSFEQYF
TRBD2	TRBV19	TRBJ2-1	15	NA	TGTGCCAGTAGTACGGGACTAGCGGGAGGTTTTCGGCAGTTCTTC	CASSTGLAGGFRQFF
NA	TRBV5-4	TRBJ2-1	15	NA	TGTGCCAGCAGCTTGGGCGGTGTTTCCTACAATGAGCAGTTCTTC	CASSLGGVSYNEQFF
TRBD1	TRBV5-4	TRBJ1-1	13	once	TGTGCCAGCAGCCGGGACAGGGGCACTGAAGCTTTCTTT	CASSRDRGTEAFF
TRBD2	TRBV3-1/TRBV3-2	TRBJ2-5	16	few	TGTGCCAGCAGCCTCCGACTAGCGGGAAGCCAAGAGACCCAGTACTTC	CASSLRLAGSQETQYF
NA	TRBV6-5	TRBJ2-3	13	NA	TGTGCCAGCACCCGATCCTCCGGGGATACGCAGTATTTT	CASTRSSGDTQYF
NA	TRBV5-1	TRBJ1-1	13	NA	TGCGCCAGCAGCCGTGGGGGAGGGACTGAAGCTTTCTTT	CASSRGGGTEAFF
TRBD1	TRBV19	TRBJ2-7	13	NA	TGTGCCAGTAGTGTCGGGACAGCCTACGAGCAGTACTTC	CASSVGTAYEQYF
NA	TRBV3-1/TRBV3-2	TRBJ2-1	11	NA	TGTGCCAGCAGCAGTCAGAATGAGCAGTTCTTC	CASSSQNEQFF
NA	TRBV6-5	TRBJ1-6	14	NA	TGTGCCAGCAATCCGGGACAATATAATTCACCCCTCCACTTT	CASNPGQYNSPLHF
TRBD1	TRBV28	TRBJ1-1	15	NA	TGTGCCAGCAGGTACGCGGGACAGGCGAACACTGAAGCTTTCTTT	CASRYAGQANTEAFF
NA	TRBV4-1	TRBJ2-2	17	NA	TGCGCCAGCAGCCAAGAAGATAGCGCGGCGAACACCGGGGAGCTGTTTTTT	CASSQEDSAANTGELFF
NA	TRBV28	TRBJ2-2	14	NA	TGTGCCAGCACCTCGACTAGTTACACCGGGGAGCTGTTTTTT	CASTSTSYTGELFF
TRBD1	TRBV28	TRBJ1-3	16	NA	TGTGCCAGCAGTAGGGACAGGCGAGGGTCTGGAAACACCATATATTTT	CASSRDRRGSGNTIYF
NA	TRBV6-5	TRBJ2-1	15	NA	TGTGCCAGCAGTTGGGGAGGCGGGGTCGGCAATGAGCAGTTCTTC	CASSWGGGVGNEQFF
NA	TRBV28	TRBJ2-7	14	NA	TGTGCCAGCATCTCGAAGAAGAGGGCCTACGAGCAGTACTTC	CASISKKRAYEQYF
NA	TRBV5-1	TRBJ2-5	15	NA	TGCGCCAGCAGCTTGGTCGGACAGGGAGGGGAGACCCAGTACTTC	CASSLVGQGGETQYF
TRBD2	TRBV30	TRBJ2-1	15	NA	TGTGCCTGGAGCGGGACTAGCGGGCTCTACAATGAGCAGTTCTTC	CAWSGTSGLYNEQFF
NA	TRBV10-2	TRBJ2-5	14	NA	TGCGCCAGCATCGCGGGTGGGTCCTTCGAGACCCAGTACTTC	CASIAGGSFETQYF
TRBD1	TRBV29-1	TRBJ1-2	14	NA	TGCAGCGTTGCGACGGGACAGGGGAACTATGGCTACACCTTC	CSVATGQGNYGYTF
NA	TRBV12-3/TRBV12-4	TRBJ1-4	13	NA	TGTGCCAGCAGGACTACAACTAATGAAAAACTGTTTTTT	CASRTTTNEKLFF
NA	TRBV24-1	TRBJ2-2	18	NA	TGTGCCACCAGTGATTGGGGAGGAGAAGCGGCGAACACCGGGGAGCTGTTTTTT	CATSDWGGEAANTGELFF
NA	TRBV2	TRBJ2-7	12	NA	TGTGCCAGCAGGAGGGACAATCAAGAGCAGTACTTC	CASRRDNQEQYF
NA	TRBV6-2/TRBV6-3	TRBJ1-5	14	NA	TGTGCCAGCAGTTACTCGCTGGGGAGTCAGCCCCAGCATTTT	CASSYSLGSQPQHF